Presented here are 8 T cell receptor beta chains from one specimen sequenced in a study of beta chain features in type 1 diabetes. Since all of the isolated RNA was reverse transcribed, expressed TCRB transcripts were what got sequenced. The repertoire was sequenced with immunoSEQ multiplex PCR; TCRdb's copy has only in-frame clones and lacks some. Of 300,000 to 400,000 clones in the sample, 11% were seen once. Sequencing used naive CD4+ T cells from blood. The receptor source for this set is a woman aged 30 to 39 in good health.

The chain joins TRBV11-3 to TRBJ2-3; 9 bases agree with TRBD2. Germline CDR1 is SGHNT and CDR2 is YENEEA. The ends lost 4 bases at V and 3 bases at J; junction bases unmatched: 2. The CDR3 covers 14 residues. CDR3 amino acids: CASSYSGRTDTQYF. In DNA, the CDR3 is TGTGCCAGCAGCTATAGCGGGAGAACAGATACGCAGTATTTT.

This clone was seen more than once but under ten times. The rearrangement joins TRBV18 to TRBJ2-3, with 15 positions matching TRBD2. Losses at the gene ends were 3 bases for V and 6 bases for J; bases not matched to a gene: 7. Germline V gene lookup returns CDR1 KGHSH and CDR2 LQKENI. CDR3 length: 17 amino acids. CDR3 nucleotides: TGTGCCAGCTCACCTTACGCCGGGACTAGCGGGAGGGATACGCAGTATTTT. Amino acids: CASSPYAGTSGRDTQYF.

This sequence joins TRBV7-8 and TRBJ2-5; 8 nucleotides agree with TRBD1. J gave up 4 bases and V 1 base, and 11 bases lay outside the gene matches. The CDR3 covers 17 residues. Germline CDR1 and CDR2: SGHVS and FQNEAQ. CDR3 loop: CASSLGPGGAVGETQYF. Written as DNA, the CDR3 is TGTGCCAGCAGCTTAGGTCCAGGGGGCGCGGTAGGAGAGACCCAGTACTTC. Based on the CDR3 plus reference TRBV7-8 and TRBJ2-5, the full variable domain is GAGVSQSPRYKVAKRGQDVALRCDPISGHVSLFWYQQALGQGPEFLTYFQNEAQLDKSGLPSDRFFAERPEGSVSTLKIQRTQQEDSAVYLCASSLGPGGAVGETQYFGPGTRLLVL.

This clone came up a few times. The chain combines TRBV30 with TRBJ1-2; 9 bases are a match to TRBD1. This CDR3 has 16 residues. In germline, CDR1 is GTSNPN, CDR2 SVGIG (reference sequence). V shed 0 bases and J 4 bases; nucleotides not matched to a gene: 9. The CDR3: CAWSVKAPDRGYGYTF. The CDR3 coding sequence is TGTGCCTGGAGTGTAAAGGCTCCGGACAGGGGCTATGGCTACACCTTC.

The chain uses TRBV7-9 and TRBJ2-1; D perhaps matches TRBD2 (6 bases). V was pared by 5 bases and J by 4 bases, with 18 bases between. This CDR3 has 16 amino acids. Germline loops: CDR1 SEHNR, CDR2 FQNEAQ (reference sequence). The CDR3 sequence: CASSPSRGGGYNEQFF. The DNA for the CDR3 is TGTGCCAGCAGCCCTTCCCGGGGAGGCGGTTACAATGAGCAGTTCTTC.

This clone showed up just a few times. Here the CDR3 reads CSVEVQGRITEAFF. Here the CDR3 DNA reads TGCAGCGTTGAGGTACAAGGGAGGATCACTGAAGCTTTCTTT. The chain joins TRBV29-1 to TRBJ1-1; no reliable D call. Germline V gene data show CDR1 as SQVTM and CDR2 as ANQGSEA. The V end lost 3 bases, the J end lost 4 bases, and 15 bases lay between the germline ends. CDR3 length equals 14 residues. Looking up the rest from reference TRBV29-1 and TRBJ1-1 gives the full variable domain: SAVISQKPSRDICQRGTSLTIQCQVDSQVTMMFWYRQQPGQSLTLIATANQGSEATYESGFVIDKFPISRPNLTFSTLTVSNMSPEDSSIYLCSVEVQGRITEAFFGQGTRLTVV.

The chain joins TRBV9 to TRBJ2-3; tentative D call: TRBD2 (5 bases). In germline, CDR1 is SGDLS, CDR2 YYNGEE. The CDR3 loop spans 17 amino acids. Trimming removed 0 bases from V and 10 bases from J, with 24 bases in between. CDR3 sequence reads: CASSVEGSSPGGLAQYF. The CDR3 DNA reads as TGTGCCAGCAGCGTAGAGGGATCCAGTCCTGGCGGGTTGGCGCAGTATTTT.

As concerns this clone: One base away lies a much larger clone, so this may be a sequencing read error. The rearrangement joins TRBV9 to TRBJ2-3; D remains unclear. CDR3 length: 12 residues. The V gene's germline CDR1 is SGDLS and CDR2 YYNGEE. V lost 4 bases and J 0 bases, leaving 3 bases between the germline ends. CDR3: CASSLSTDTQYF. The CDR3 DNA sequence: TGTGCCAGCAGCTTAAGCACAGATACGCAGTATTTT.